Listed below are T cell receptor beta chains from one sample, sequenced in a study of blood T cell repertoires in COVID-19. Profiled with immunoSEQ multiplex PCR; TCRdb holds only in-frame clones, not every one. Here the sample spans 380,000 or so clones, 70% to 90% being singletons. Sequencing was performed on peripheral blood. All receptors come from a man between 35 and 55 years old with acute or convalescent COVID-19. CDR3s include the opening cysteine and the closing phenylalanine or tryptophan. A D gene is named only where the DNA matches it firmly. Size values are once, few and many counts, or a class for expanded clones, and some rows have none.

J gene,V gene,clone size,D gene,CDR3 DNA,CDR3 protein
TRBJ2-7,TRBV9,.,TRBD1,TGTGCCAGCAGCCCTAGGGGACAGAGCTCCTACGAGCAGTACTTC,CASSPRGQSSYEQYF
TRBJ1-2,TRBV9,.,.,TGTGCCAGCAGCGTAGGGACCCCTCGGGGATCTAACTATGGCTACACCTTC,CASSVGTPRGSNYGYTF
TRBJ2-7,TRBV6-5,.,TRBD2,TGTGCCAGCAGCCAGTGGGTAGCGGGAGGGTACGAGCAGTACTTC,CASSQWVAGGYEQYF
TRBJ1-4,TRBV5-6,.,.,TGTGCCAGCAGCTTGGTTCAGGGTGCGTTGCGTAATGAAAAACTGTTTTTT,CASSLVQGALRNEKLFF
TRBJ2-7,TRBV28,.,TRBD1,TGTGCCAGCCACAACCGGGACAGTACAGACGAGCAGTACTTC,CASHNRDSTDEQYF
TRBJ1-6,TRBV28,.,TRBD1,TGTGCCAGCAGCCTCACAGGGGACTTTAATTCACCCCTCCACTTT,CASSLTGDFNSPLHF
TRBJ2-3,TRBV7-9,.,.,TGTGCCAGCAGCTCCCCTGGGGCCATTTCCAGGCGAGTAGATACGCAGTATTTT,CASSSPGAISRRVDTQYF
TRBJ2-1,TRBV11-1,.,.,TGTGCCAGCAGCTTGTTACGTCGAGCGGCCAATGAGCAGTTCTTC,CASSLLRRAANEQFF
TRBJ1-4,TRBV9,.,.,TGTGCCAGCAGAAAGGATGGAGCCGGGGAAAAACTGTTTTTT,CASRKDGAGEKLFF
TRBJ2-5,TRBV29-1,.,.,TGCAGCGTTGCCCAGGGACAAGAGACCCAGTACTTC,CSVAQGQETQYF
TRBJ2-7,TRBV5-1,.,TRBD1,TGCGCCACCTCGCGGGGACAGGGGGCCTACGAGCAGTACTTC,CATSRGQGAYEQYF
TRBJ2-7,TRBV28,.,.,TGTGCCAGCAGTTTACGGTACGAGCAGTACTTC,CASSLRYEQYF
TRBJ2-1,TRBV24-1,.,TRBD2,TGTGCCACCAGTGATGAAAGCGGGGGGTCCTACAATGAGCAGTTCTTC,CATSDESGGSYNEQFF
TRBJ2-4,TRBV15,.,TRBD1,TGTGCCACCGCACAGGGGGCTGAGACCAAAAACATTCAGTACTTC,CATAQGAETKNIQYF
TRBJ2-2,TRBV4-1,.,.,TGCGCCAGCAGCCAACTGGGGGGTTACGGGGAGCTGTTTTTT,CASSQLGGYGELFF
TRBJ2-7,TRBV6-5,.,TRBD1,TGTGCCAGCAGTCAACAGGGGGCCTCCTACGAGCAGTACTTC,CASSQQGASYEQYF
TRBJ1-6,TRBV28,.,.,TGTGCCAGCAGTCCCCCCTCACGTAGAAGTTCACCCCTCCACTTT,CASSPPSRRSSPLHF
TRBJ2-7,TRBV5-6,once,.,TGTGCCAGCAGCTTCCAGGGCGTGGGCGAGCAGTACTTC,CASSFQGVGEQYF
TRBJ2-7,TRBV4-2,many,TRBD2,TGTGCCAGCAGCCAAGAAAGGGAGGGCTCCTACGAGCAGTACTTC,CASSQEREGSYEQYF
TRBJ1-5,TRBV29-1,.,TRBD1,TGCAGCGTAAAACGGACAGGGGACAATCAGCCCCAGCATTTT,CSVKRTGDNQPQHF
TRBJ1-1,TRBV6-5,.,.,TGTGCCAGCAGTTACTCGACAGCGAACACTGAAGCTTTCTTT,CASSYSTANTEAFF
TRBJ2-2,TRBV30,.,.,TGTGCCTGGAGTGGGGGGGTTCGGGACCGAGACACCGGGGAGCTGTTTTTT,CAWSGGVRDRDTGELFF
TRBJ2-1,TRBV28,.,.,TGTGCCAGCAGTACCGGGACTCCCGTCAACAATGAGCAGTTCTTC,CASSTGTPVNNEQFF
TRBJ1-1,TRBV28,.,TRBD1,TGTGCCAGCAGTGGAAACCAGGGGGCCGACACTGAAGCTTTCTTT,CASSGNQGADTEAFF
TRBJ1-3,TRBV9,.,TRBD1,TGTGCCAGCAGCGTAGGTCCAGGGGGTAAGACTTCTGGAAACACCATATATTTT,CASSVGPGGKTSGNTIYF
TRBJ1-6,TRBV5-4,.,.,TGTGCCAGCAGCTTTTCAGGCAATAATTCACCCCTCCACTTT,CASSFSGNNSPLHF
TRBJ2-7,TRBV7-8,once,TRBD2,TGTGCCAGCAGCTTACGTAGCGGGGGGGCCTCCGAGCAGTACTTC,CASSLRSGGASEQYF
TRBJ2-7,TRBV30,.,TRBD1,TGTGCCTGGAGTCTTGACAGGGGGCGCGAGCAGTACTTC,CAWSLDRGREQYF
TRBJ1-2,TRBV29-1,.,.,TGCAGCGTTGAGGGGCAGGGGATAGACTATGGCTACACCTTC,CSVEGQGIDYGYTF
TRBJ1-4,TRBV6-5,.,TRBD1,TGTGCCAGCAGCAAGACAGGGAGAGATGAAAAACTGTTTTTT,CASSKTGRDEKLFF
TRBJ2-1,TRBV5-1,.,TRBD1,TGCGCCAGCAGCGCCTCCGACAGGGGTGAGCAGTTCTTC,CASSASDRGEQFF
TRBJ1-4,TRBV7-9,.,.,TGTGCCAGCACCTCACGGGGGACTAATGAAAAACTGTTTTTT,CASTSRGTNEKLFF
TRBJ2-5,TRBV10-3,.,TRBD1,TGTGCCATCAGTCCCGGACAGGGGCTCCTACAAGAGACCCAGTACTTC,CAISPGQGLLQETQYF
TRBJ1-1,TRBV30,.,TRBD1,TGTGCCTGGAGAGGACAGGGGCTGAACACTGAAGCTTTCTTT,CAWRGQGLNTEAFF
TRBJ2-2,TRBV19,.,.,TGTGCCAGTATGGGAGGCCCCGGGGAGCTGTTTTTT,CASMGGPGELFF
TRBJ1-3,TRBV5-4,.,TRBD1,TGTGCCAGCAGCTCACAGGGGTCTGGAAACACCATATATTTT,CASSSQGSGNTIYF
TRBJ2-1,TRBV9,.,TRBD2,TGTGCCAGCAGCGTAGGCGGGGGTGCCTACAATGAGCAGTTCTTC,CASSVGGGAYNEQFF
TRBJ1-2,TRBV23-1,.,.,TGCGCCAGCAGTCAATTTTCTACAGGCTCTGTTAACTATGGCTACACCTTC,CASSQFSTGSVNYGYTF
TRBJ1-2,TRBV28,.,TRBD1,TGTGCCAGCAGGACAGGGATAACTGGTGGCTACACCTTC,CASRTGITGGYTF